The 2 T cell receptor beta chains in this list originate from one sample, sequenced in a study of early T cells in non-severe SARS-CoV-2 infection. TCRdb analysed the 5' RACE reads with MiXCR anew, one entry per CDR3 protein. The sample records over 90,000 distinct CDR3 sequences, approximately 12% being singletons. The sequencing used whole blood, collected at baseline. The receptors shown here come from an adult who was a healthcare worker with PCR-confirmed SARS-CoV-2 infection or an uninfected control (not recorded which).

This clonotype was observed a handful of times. The CDR3: CASSISGPNTEAFF. CDR3 DNA: TGTGCCAGTAGTATATCGGGACCGAACACTGAAGCTTTCTTT. The chain links TRBV19 to TRBJ1-1; D is perhaps TRBD1 (5 bases). In germline, CDR1 is LNHDA, CDR2 SQIVND (reference sequence). This CDR3 has 14 amino acids. V lost 2 bases, J lost 1 base, and 8 bases lay in between.

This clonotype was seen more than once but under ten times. The CDR3 protein is CASSNDRVRTGELFF. CDR3 DNA: TGTGCCAGCAGCAACGACAGGGTGAGGACCGGGGAGCTGTTTTTT. The chain employs TRBV5-4 and TRBJ2-2, with 7 bases lining up with TRBD1. CDR3 length: 15 amino acids. The germline V gene encodes CDR1 SGHNT and CDR2 YYREEE (reference sequence). Trimming took 4 bases from V and 5 from J; bases not matched to a gene: 8. The variable domain in full, with the rest retrieved from reference TRBV5-4 and TRBJ2-2, is ETGVTQSPTHLIKTRGQQVTLRCSSQSGHNTVSWYQQALGQGPQFIFQYYREEENGRGNFPPRFSGLQFPNYSSELNVNALELDDSALYLCASSNDRVRTGELFFGEGSRLTVL.